One and the same sample provided the 28 T cell receptor beta chains below, sequenced in a study of blood T cell repertoires in COVID-19 (dated by TCRdb to the early 2020s). Libraries were built with the immunoSEQ multiplex PCR assay. The immuneACCESS repertoire file appears here via TCRdb, limited to in-frame rearrangements. These files lack a portion of the clones; in checked studies, under half of the deficit traces to unresolved V genes, and the cause of the others is not known. Recorded for this sample are about 260,000 clones; less than 90% of them occurred a single time. 3.5% to 4.5% of the sample is taken by the ten largest. Sequencing was done on a sample of peripheral blood. Receptors were obtained from a man aged 60 to 69 who had recovered from COVID-19.

The rearrangement joins TRBV6-5 to TRBJ1-2; D is ambiguous. Trimming took 6 bases from V and 4 from J, leaving 15 bases between them. The CDR3 is made up of 14 amino acids. Germline CDR1 reads MNHEY; CDR2 reads SVGAGI. CDR3 in DNA: TGTGCCAGCAGCTCACTGACTGCCGGCTATGGCTACACCTTC. Protein product: CASSSLTAGYGYTF.

The chain carries TRBV19 and TRBJ2-7, with TRBD1 identical over 7 bases. Germline-derived CDR1 and CDR2 are LNHDA and SQIVND (reference sequence). After removal of 7 bases from V and 0 bases from J, the junction contained 3 bases not matched to a gene. The CDR3 runs 13 residues. CDR3 region: CASTRDSSYEQYF. CDR3 in DNA: TGTGCCAGTACCCGGGACAGCTCCTACGAGCAGTACTTC.

The V gene is TRBV9, the J gene TRBJ1-1; the D gene is possibly TRBD1 (6 bases). The CDR3 contains 16 residues. V shed 4 bases and J shed 4 bases, with 20 bases lying between them. CDR1 and CDR2 (germline): SGDLS, YYNGEE. The CDR3 is CASSPWGGHTGTEAFF. In DNA form, the CDR3 reads TGTGCCAGCAGCCCTTGGGGGGGACACACTGGCACTGAAGCTTTCTTT.

The rearrangement uses TRBV27 and TRBJ2-3, with 9 bases identical to TRBD2. The CDR3 is 18 amino acids. The V segment lost 5 bases and the J segment 5 bases; nucleotides outside the gene matches: 17. Germline-derived CDR1 and CDR2 are MNHEY and SMNVEV (reference sequence). The CDR3 coding sequence is TGTGCCAGCAGTACCCTCGCGGGGGGGTCGACGCGTTTAGATACGCAGTATTTT. Translated: CASSTLAGGSTRLDTQYF.

V usage is TRBV27 and J usage is TRBJ1-5, with TRBD1 identical over 9 bases. Germline assignment: CDR1 MNHEY and CDR2 SMNVEV (reference sequence). Trimming cost V 6 bases and J 0 bases; bases outside gene matches: 12. This CDR3 comprises 18 residues. The CDR3 spells CASSRRGDRVNSNQPQHF. The CDR3 coding sequence is TGTGCCAGCAGCCGTCGGGGGGACAGGGTCAATAGCAATCAGCCCCAGCATTTT.

The chain recombines TRBV18 with TRBJ1-2, with TRBD1 matching 9 bases. The germline V gene has CDR1 KGHSH and CDR2 LQKENI. The CDR3 is 13 amino acids. J gave up 6 bases and V 6 bases, and 5 bases lay outside the gene matches. The CDR3 region has the DNA TGTGCCAGCTCCGGACAGGGGTCTGATGGCTACACCTTC. Protein sequence: CASSGQGSDGYTF. Full variable domain (missing parts from reference TRBV18 and TRBJ1-2): NAGVMQNPRHLVRRRGQEARLRCSPMKGHSHVYWYRQLPEEGLKFMVYLQKENIIDESGMPKERFSAEFPKEGPSILRIQQVVRGDSAAYFCASSGQGSDGYTFGSGTRLTVV.

The V call is TRBV30, the J call TRBJ1-3; unclear D gene. The CDR3 contains 13 residues. Germline CDR1 GTSNPN, CDR2 SVGIG (reference sequence). Trimming shortened V by 0 bases and J by 3 bases, and 6 bases separated the two germline ends. The CDR3 loop is CAWSVPGGNTIYF. The CDR3 DNA sequence: TGTGCCTGGAGTGTACCGGGTGGAAACACCATATATTTT.

The chain couples TRBV4-2 to TRBJ1-4; 8 nucleotides match TRBD1. Germline V lookup: CDR1 LGHNA, CDR2 YNFKEQ. V lost 0 bases to trimming and J lost 7 bases; unmatched junction nucleotides: 4. The CDR3 is 15 amino acids. The CDR3 spells CASSQDGQGREKLFF. CDR3 in DNA: TGTGCCAGCAGCCAAGACGGACAGGGACGTGAAAAACTGTTTTTT.

The chain uses TRBV27 and TRBJ1-5; a weak D match, TRBD1 (5 bases). Germline V CDR1 and CDR2: MNHEY, SMNVEV (reference sequence). CDR3 length equals 16 residues. Between the trimmed V and J ends, which lost 0 bases and 4 bases, there was a span of 13 bases. DNA of the CDR3: TGTGCCAGCAGTTTATCGTTCCTAGGGGCGAATCAGCCCCAGCATTTT. This translates into CASSLSFLGANQPQHF.

This sequence joins TRBV11-3 and TRBJ2-7; 7 bases fit TRBD1. The CDR3 loop spans 13 amino acids. Losses at the gene ends were 5 bases for V and 7 bases for J; bases not matched to a gene: 8. Germline V gives CDR1 SGHNT, CDR2 YENEEA. CDR3 coding DNA: TGTGCCAGCAGCCCCCGACAGGGTCGGGAGCAGTACTTC. This encodes CASSPRQGREQYF.

The rearrangement uses TRBV19 and TRBJ2-1, with 14 bases aligning to TRBD2. This CDR3 contains 18 residues. Trimming at V came to 5 bases and at J to 2 bases, leaving 8 bases not matched to a gene. Per the germline V gene, CDR1 is LNHDA and CDR2 is SQIVND (reference sequence). The CDR3 DNA is TGTGCCAGTAGTTACAGGACTAGCGGGGGGCAGACCTACAATGAGCAGTTCTTC. Amino acids: CASSYRTSGGQTYNEQFF.

The CDR3 DNA reads TGTGCCAGCAGCCAAGGGACAGGATTTCCCTACGAGCAGTACTTC. Its translation: CASSQGTGFPYEQYF. The rearrangement joins TRBV7-2 to TRBJ2-7; 8 bases are a match to TRBD1. The germline gives CDR1 SGHTA, CDR2 FQGNSA. Trimming removed 5 bases from V and 2 bases from J; junction bases left unmatched: 8. CDR3 length equals 15 residues.

The chain has TRBV14 and TRBJ2-1, with 9 bases aligning to TRBD1. Germline V CDR1 and CDR2: SGHDN, FVKESK. V gave up 4 bases and J gave up 9 bases; unmatched junction bases: 7. CDR3 length: 14 residues. CDR3 residues: CASSRDRVVSEQFF. CDR3 DNA sequence: TGTGCCAGCAGCCGGGACAGGGTTGTTAGTGAGCAGTTCTTC.

This clone occurred once. The chain joins TRBV29-1 to TRBJ1-2; 7 nucleotides match TRBD1. There are 14 residues in the CDR3. V lost 6 bases and J lost 6; bases outside the gene matches: 13. Per the germline V gene, CDR1 is SQVTM and CDR2 is ANQGSEA. CDR3 sequence reads: CSVDRTGLTNGYTF. In nucleotides, the CDR3 is TGCAGCGTCGACAGGACAGGCCTCACTAATGGCTACACCTTC.

This chain connects TRBV12-3 or TRBV12-4 to TRBJ1-2; the D gene is possibly TRBD1 (5 bases). The CDR3 sequence is 13 residues long. Trimming shortened V by 4 bases and J by 1 base, and 7 bases separated the two germline ends. CDR3 residues: CASSSGLNYGYTF. Written as DNA, the CDR3 is TGTGCCAGCAGTTCAGGGCTTAACTATGGCTACACCTTC.

The rearrangement joins TRBV11-3 to TRBJ2-6; a weak D match, TRBD2 (6 bases). Germline V gene data show CDR1 as SGHNT and CDR2 as YENEEA. Deletions cut 8 bases from V and 2 bases from J, with 19 bases between. The CDR3 consists of 17 residues. The CDR3 DNA is TGTGCCAGCTGGCTAGAAGGTGGGAGGACTGGGGCCAACGTCCTGACTTTC. This sequence encodes CASWLEGGRTGANVLTF.

The chain uses TRBV7-6 and TRBJ2-3, with TRBD2 matching over 9 bases. V shed 1 base, J shed 5 bases, and the junction held 7 bases outside the gene matches. The CDR3 extends over 16 amino acids. Germline V lookup: CDR1 SGHVS, CDR2 FNYEAQ. CDR3: CASSLVGRGGLDTQYF. The CDR3 DNA is TGTGCCAGCAGCTTAGTAGGGCGGGGGGGCCTAGATACGCAGTATTTT.

V is TRBV21-1 and J is TRBJ2-7; the D call in the table, TRBD2, was not verified against the DNA. TRBV21-1 is a pseudogene segment. CDR3 size: 14 residues. The CDR3 coding sequence is TGTGCCAGCAGCAAGGTCGGGAACACCTACGAGCAGTACTTC. Protein sequence: CASSKVGNTYEQYF.

This clone was observed once. This chain joins TRBV12-3 or TRBV12-4 and TRBJ2-3; D might be TRBD2 (5 bases). This CDR3 contains 13 residues. Between the trimmed V and J ends, which lost 6 bases and 1 base, there was a span of 8 bases. CDR3 loop: CASRIGGTDTQYF. DNA for the CDR3: TGTGCCAGCAGAATCGGGGGCACAGATACGCAGTATTTT.

This clone occurred once. This chain joins TRBV5-4 and TRBJ2-7, with D maybe TRBD1 (6 bases). This CDR3 has 13 amino acids. Germline assignment: CDR1 SGHNT and CDR2 YYREEE (reference sequence). Trimming took off 3 bases at V and 4 bases at J, with 11 bases between the two ends. The CDR3: CASSSGVEYEQYF. CDR3 DNA: TGTGCCAGCAGCTCAGGGGTGGAGTACGAGCAGTACTTC.

The chain couples TRBV9 to TRBJ2-1, with TRBD2 identical over 8 bases. The CDR3 is made up of 16 amino acids. Unmatched junction bases numbered 7, after V lost 2 bases and J lost 3 bases. Germline V CDR1 and CDR2: SGDLS, YYNGEE. The CDR3 sequence is CASSVVDGGVYNEQFF. CDR3 in DNA: TGTGCCAGCAGCGTGGTAGACGGGGGGGTCTACAATGAGCAGTTCTTC.

This chain links TRBV3-1 (or the pseudogene TRBV3-2) with TRBJ2-5; 7 bases are a match to TRBD1. V dropped 4 bases and J dropped 3; count of bases not matched to a gene: 5. The CDR3 sequence is 14 residues long. Germline lookup yields CDR1 LGHDT and CDR2 YNNKEL (reference sequence). CDR3 sequence (DNA): TGTGCCAGCAGCCTATCAGGGGGTAAAGAGACCCAGTACTTC. It specifies CASSLSGGKETQYF.

Of note for this clone: Other DNA sequences within the sample encode an identical CDR3. V gene TRBV3-1 (or the pseudogene TRBV3-2) combines with J gene TRBJ1-2; TRBD1 is a possible D gene (6 bases). The CDR3 extends over 13 amino acids. The V end was cut by 1 base, the J end by 5 bases, with 8 bases between. Germline V gene sequence: CDR1 LGHDT, CDR2 YNNKEL (reference sequence). This CDR3 reads CASSQVQGYGYTF. The DNA of the CDR3 is TGTGCCAGCAGCCAAGTACAGGGTTATGGCTACACCTTC.

The rearrangement links TRBV12-5 to TRBJ1-2, with TRBD1 as a possible D gene (5 bases). Trimming stripped 1 base from V and 2 bases from J, with 8 bases between. The germline CDR1 and CDR2 sequences are LGHNT and FRNRAP. The CDR3 sequence is 14 residues long. The CDR3, as DNA: TGTGCTAGTGGTTTGGGTAGGACAAACTATGGCTACACCTTC. This translates into CASGLGRTNYGYTF.

This clone has more than one count but fewer than ten. The rearrangement joins TRBV30 to TRBJ1-1; D gene unclear. There are 12 residues in the CDR3. Germline CDR1 is GTSNPN and CDR2 is SVGIG (reference sequence). Trimming removed 0 bases at V and 7 bases at J, with 9 bases between. This CDR3 reads CAWSVHGNEAFF. CDR3 DNA sequence: TGTGCCTGGAGTGTACACGGGAATGAAGCTTTCTTT.

CDR3 bases: TGTGCCAGCAGCTTAACTAGCGGGGGGGCGAGCTCCTACGAGCAGTACTTC. This encodes CASSLTSGGASSYEQYF. V gene TRBV7-6 combines with J gene TRBJ2-7, with 13 bases lining up with TRBD2. Germline CDR1 reads SGHVS; CDR2 reads FNYEAQ. V trimming: 2 bases; J trimming: 0 bases; junction bases outside the gene matches: 4. CDR3 length equals 17 residues.

V usage is TRBV5-1 and J usage is TRBJ1-1; weak D call: TRBD1 (5 bases). The germline gives CDR1 SGHRS, CDR2 YFSETQ. Trimming left V 3 bases short and J 5 bases short, with 8 bases between. This CDR3 spans 12 amino acids. The CDR3 sequence is CASSSRATEAFF. CDR3 nucleotides: TGCGCCAGCAGCTCCAGGGCGACTGAAGCTTTCTTT.

The chain carries TRBV20-1 and TRBJ1-5; a possible D gene is TRBD1 (5 bases). CDR3 length: 14 amino acids. CDR1 DFQATT and CDR2 SNEGSKA come from the germline V gene (reference sequence). V was cut by 3 bases and J by 9 bases, with 18 bases left in between. CDR3 in DNA: TGCAGTGCTAGTTTTGGGACTGAGGAGCGGCCCCAGCATTTT. This sequence encodes CSASFGTEERPQHF.